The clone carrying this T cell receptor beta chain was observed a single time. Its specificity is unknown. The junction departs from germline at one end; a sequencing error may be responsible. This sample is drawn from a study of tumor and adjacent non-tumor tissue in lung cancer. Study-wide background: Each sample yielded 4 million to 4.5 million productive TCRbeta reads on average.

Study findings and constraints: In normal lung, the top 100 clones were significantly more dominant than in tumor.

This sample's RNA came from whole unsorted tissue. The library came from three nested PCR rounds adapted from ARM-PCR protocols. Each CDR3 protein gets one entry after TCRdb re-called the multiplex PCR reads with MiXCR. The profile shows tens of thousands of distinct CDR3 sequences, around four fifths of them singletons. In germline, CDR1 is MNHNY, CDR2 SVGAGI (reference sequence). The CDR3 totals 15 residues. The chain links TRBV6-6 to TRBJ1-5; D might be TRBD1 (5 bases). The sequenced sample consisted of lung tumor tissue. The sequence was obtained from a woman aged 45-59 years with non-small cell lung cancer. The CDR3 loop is CASNYSFDSNHPQHF. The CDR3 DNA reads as TGTGCCAGCAATTACTCGTTTGACAGCAATCATCCCCAGCATTTT.